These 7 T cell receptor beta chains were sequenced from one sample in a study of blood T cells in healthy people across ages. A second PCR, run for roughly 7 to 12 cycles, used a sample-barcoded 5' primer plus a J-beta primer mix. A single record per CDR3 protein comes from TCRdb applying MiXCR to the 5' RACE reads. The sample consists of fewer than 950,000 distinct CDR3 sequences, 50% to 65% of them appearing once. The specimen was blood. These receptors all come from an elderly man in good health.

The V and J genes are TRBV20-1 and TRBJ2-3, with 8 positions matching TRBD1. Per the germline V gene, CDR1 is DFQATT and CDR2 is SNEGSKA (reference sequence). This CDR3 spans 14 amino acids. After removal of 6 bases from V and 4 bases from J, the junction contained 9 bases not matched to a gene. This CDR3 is CSAVGTGGSDTQYF. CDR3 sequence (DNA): TGCAGTGCCGTCGGGACAGGCGGGTCAGATACGCAGTATTTT.

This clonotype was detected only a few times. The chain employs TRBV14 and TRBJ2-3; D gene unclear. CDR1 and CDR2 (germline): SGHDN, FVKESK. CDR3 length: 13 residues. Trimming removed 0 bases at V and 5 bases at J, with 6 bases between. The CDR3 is CASSQDLEDTQYF. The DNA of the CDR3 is TGTGCCAGCAGCCAAGACCTCGAAGATACGCAGTATTTT. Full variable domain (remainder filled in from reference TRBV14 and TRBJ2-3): EAGVTQFPSHSVIEKGQTVTLRCDPISGHDNLYWYRRVMGKEIKFLLHFVKESKQDESGMPNNRFLAERTGGTYSTLKVQPAELEDSGVYFCASSQDLEDTQYFGPGTRLTVL.

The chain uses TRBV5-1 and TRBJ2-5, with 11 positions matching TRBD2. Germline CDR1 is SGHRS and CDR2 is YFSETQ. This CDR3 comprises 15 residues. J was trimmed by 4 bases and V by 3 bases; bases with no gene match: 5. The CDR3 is CASSSQGLAVETQYF. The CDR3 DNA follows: TGCGCCAGCAGCTCCCAGGGACTAGCGGTAGAGACCCAGTACTTC.

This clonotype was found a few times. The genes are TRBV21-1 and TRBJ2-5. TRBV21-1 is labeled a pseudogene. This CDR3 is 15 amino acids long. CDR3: CASSKFRVAQETQYF. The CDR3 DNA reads TGTGCCAGCAGCAAGTTTCGGGTCGCCCAAGAGACCCAGTACTTC.

The CDR3 DNA sequence: TGTGCCAGCAGCGCGGGTGGAAGCCTGACTGGGGCCAACGTCCTGACTTTC. Its protein product is CASSAGGSLTGANVLTF. This rearrangement joins TRBV5-6 to TRBJ2-6; possible D gene TRBD2, 5 bases. The CDR3 has 17 residues. The V gene's germline CDR1 is SGHDT and CDR2 YYEEEE. V lost 4 bases and J lost 2, with 16 bases in between.

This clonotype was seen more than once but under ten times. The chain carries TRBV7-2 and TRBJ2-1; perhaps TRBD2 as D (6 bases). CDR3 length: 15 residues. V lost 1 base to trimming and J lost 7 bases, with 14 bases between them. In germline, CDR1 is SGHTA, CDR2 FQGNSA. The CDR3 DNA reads TGTGCCAGCAGCTTAGGGCTCGGAGGGCTGAATGAGCAGTTCTTC. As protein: CASSLGLGGLNEQFF. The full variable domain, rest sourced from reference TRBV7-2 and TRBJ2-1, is GAGVSQSPSNKVTEKGKDVELRCDPISGHTALYWYRQSLGQGLEFLIYFQGNSAPDKSGLPSDRFSAERTGGSVSTLTIQRTQQEDSAVYLCASSLGLGGLNEQFFGPGTRLTVL.

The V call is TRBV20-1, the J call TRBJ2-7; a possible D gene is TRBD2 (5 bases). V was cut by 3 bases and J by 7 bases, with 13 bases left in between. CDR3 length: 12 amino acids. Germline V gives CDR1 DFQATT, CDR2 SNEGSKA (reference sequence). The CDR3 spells CSARPKGEEQYF. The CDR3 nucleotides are TGCAGTGCTAGGCCCAAGGGAGAGGAGCAGTACTTC.